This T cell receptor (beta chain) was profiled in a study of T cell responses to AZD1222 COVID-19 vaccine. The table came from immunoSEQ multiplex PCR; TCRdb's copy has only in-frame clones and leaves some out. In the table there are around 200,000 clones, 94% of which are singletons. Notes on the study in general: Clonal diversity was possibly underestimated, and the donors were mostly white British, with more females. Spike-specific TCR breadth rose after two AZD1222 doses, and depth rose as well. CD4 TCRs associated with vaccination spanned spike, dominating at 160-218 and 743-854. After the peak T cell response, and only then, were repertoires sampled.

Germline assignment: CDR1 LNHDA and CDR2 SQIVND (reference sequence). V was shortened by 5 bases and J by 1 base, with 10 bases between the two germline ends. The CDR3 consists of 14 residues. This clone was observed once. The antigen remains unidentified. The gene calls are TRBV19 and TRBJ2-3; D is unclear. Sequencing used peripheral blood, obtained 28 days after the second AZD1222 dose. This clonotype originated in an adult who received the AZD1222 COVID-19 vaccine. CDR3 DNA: TGTGCCAGTAGTCTTGCCGCTGGCACAGATACGCAGTATTTT. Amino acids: CASSLAAGTDTQYF.